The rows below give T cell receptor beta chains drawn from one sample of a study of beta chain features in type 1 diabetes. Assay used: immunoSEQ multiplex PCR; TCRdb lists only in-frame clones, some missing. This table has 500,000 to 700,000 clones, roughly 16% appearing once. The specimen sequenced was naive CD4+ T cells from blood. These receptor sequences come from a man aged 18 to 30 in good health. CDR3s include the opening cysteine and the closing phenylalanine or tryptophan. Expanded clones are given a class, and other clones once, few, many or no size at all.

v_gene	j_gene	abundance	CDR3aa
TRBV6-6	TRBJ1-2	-	CASSSGQASGHGYTF
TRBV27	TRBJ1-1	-	CASRLRENTEAFF
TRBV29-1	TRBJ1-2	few	CSVEEGTVWGYTF
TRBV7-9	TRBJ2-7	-	CASTLRDGNYEQYF
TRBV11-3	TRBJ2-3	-	CASSTGGLTDTQYF
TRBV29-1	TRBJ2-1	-	CSVEIRTSGTTYNEQFF
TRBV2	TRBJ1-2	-	CASSEAPVAHYGYTF
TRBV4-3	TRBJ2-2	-	CASSRGTGELFF
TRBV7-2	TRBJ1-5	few	CASSLAPGTRGNQPQHF
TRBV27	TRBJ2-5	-	CASWKGTGQVAQYF
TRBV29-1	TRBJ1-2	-	CSVEHTNYGYTF
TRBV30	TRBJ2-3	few	CAWSKGLAGGPDTQYF
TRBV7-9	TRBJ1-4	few	CASSPQDRLTNEKLFF
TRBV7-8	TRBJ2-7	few	CASWKLQGVGEQYF
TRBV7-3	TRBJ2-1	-	CASSLSPGSYNEQFF
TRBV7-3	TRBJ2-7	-	CASSPNGGREQYF
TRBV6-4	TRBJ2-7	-	CASSAQGGRDEQYF
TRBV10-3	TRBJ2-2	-	CAIGRTGANTGELFF
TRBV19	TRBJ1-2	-	CASSIGNLGYTF
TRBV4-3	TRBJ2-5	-	CASSLGTEYQETQYF
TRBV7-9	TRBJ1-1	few	CASSLKGEAFF
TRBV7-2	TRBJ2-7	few	CASSLEGMGRSEQYF
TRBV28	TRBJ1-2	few	CASSRPLGANYGYTF
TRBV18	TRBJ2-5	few	CASSPAYQETQYF
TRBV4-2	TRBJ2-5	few	CASSQETLGNLGKETQYF
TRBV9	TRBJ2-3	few	CASSVGTDTQYF
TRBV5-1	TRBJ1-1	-	CASSSMGTEAFF
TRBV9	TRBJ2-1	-	CASSVQGYRANEQFF
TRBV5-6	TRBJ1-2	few	CASSLRHSGVYGYTF
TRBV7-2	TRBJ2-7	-	CASSLSSSYSYEQYF
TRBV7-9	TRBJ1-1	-	CASSLEQGTEAFF
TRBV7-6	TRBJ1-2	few	CASSLRSGGPYGYTF
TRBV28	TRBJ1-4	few	CASSLSPLMEKLFF
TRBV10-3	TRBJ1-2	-	CAIRWAGDKSGYTF
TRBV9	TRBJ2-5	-	CASSVGLAGVETQYF
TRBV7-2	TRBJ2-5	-	CASSLRRGNAQETQYF
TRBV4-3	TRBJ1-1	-	CASSRGLQGLNTEAFF
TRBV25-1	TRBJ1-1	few	CASSDYSGVNTEAFF
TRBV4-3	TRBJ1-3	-	CASSQAVSHSGNTIYF
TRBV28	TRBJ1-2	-	CASSFQGFNGYTF
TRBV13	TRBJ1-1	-	CASRRTGGGTEAFF
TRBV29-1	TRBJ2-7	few	CSVRTSGYEQYF
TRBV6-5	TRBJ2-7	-	CASSSLTGSYEQYF
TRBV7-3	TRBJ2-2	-	CASSLGSLKHNTGELFF
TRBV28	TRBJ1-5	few	CASSPKGYSNQPQHF
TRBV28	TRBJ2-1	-	CASSFFDEQFF
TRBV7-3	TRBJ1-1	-	CASSLAGVTEAFF
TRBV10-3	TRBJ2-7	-	CAISPGASQTYEQYF
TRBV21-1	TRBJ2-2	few	CASSIGQGKNTGELFF
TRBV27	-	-	CASTTGAAYEQYF
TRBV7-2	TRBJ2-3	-	CASSPNLAADTQYF
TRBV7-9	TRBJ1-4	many	CASSPTGTGEEKLFF
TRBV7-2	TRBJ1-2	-	CASSRVQGSNYGYTF